Below, 9 T cell receptor beta chains from the same sample are listed, as sequenced in a study of blood T cell repertoires in COVID-19. The protocol was immunoSEQ multiplex PCR, while the TCRdb copy is restricted to in-frame clones and leaves out a portion. The repertoire holds 250,000 to 300,000 clones, with 85% to 90% as singletons. Sequencing was performed on peripheral blood. The receptor source for this set is a woman aged 30 to 39 with COVID-19, enrolled during active disease.

This chain connects TRBV3-1 (or the pseudogene TRBV3-2) to TRBJ1-2, with a possible D match to TRBD1 (6 bases). Trimming took off 1 base at V and 7 bases at J, with 13 bases between the two ends. The CDR3 spans 14 residues. Germline loops: CDR1 LGHDT, CDR2 YNNKEL (reference sequence). The CDR3 region is CASSQGRGHLGYTF. DNA of the CDR3: TGTGCCAGCAGCCAAGGCCGGGGACACCTTGGCTACACCTTC.

The V gene is TRBV18, the J gene TRBJ1-1; tentative D call: TRBD1 (5 bases). V lost 9 bases, J lost 4 bases, and 18 bases lay in between. Germline lookup yields CDR1 KGHSH and CDR2 LQKENI. This CDR3 region has 14 residues. CDR3 amino acids: CASLTGFGGTEAFF. In DNA form, the CDR3 reads TGTGCCAGTCTCACGGGTTTCGGGGGCACTGAAGCTTTCTTT.

This clone has only a few counts. V is TRBV6-6 and J is TRBJ2-1, with 13 nucleotides matching TRBD2. This CDR3 has 17 residues. CDR1 MNHNY and CDR2 SVGAGI come from the germline V gene (reference sequence). V was clipped by 5 bases and J by 2 bases; unmatched bases: 6. For the CDR3, the DNA is TGTGCCAGCAGTCCACTAGCGGGGGGGCACACCTACAATGAGCAGTTCTTC. Translated, it gives CASSPLAGGHTYNEQFF.

The chain combines TRBV5-8 with TRBJ2-1; TRBD2 aligns across 9 bases. The length of the CDR3 is 13 residues. The germline CDR1 and CDR2 sequences are SGHTS and YDEGEE. V gave up 1 base and J gave up 11 bases; unmatched junction bases: 4. The CDR3 coding sequence is TGTGCCAGCAGCTTGAGTGGGACTAGCAAGCAGTTCTTC. Its protein is CASSLSGTSKQFF.

The genes are TRBV27 and TRBJ2-2; TRBD2 might be the D (5 bases). Germline lookup yields CDR1 MNHEY and CDR2 SMNVEV (reference sequence). The CDR3 covers 15 residues. CDR3 loop: CARKDSLYNTGELFF. In nucleotides, the CDR3 is TGTGCACGAAAGGACTCCTTATACAACACCGGGGAGCTGTTTTTT.

This sequence joins TRBV24-1 and TRBJ2-1, with 7 bases lining up with TRBD2. V was pared by 4 bases and J by 5 bases, with 13 bases of the junction left unmatched. Germline CDR1 is KGHDR and CDR2 is SFDVKD. The CDR3 consists of 17 residues. The chain's CDR3 is CATSELALGDYHNEQFF. For the CDR3, the DNA is TGTGCCACCAGTGAGTTGGCACTTGGGGACTACCACAATGAGCAGTTCTTC.

This chain links TRBV2 with TRBJ1-6; TRBD1 agrees at 7 bases. This CDR3 has 16 residues. The V segment lost 5 bases and the J segment 8 bases; nucleotides outside the gene matches: 12. Germline V gene lookup returns CDR1 SNHLY and CDR2 FYNNEI. The CDR3 reads CASSKSTGTDYSPLHF. As DNA, the CDR3 is TGTGCCAGCAGTAAATCCACCGGGACAGATTATTCACCCCTCCACTTT.

This chain connects TRBV9 to TRBJ2-6; D perhaps matches TRBD1 (5 bases). The CDR3 extends over 15 amino acids. Germline CDR1 is SGDLS and CDR2 is YYNGEE. The V end was cut by 2 bases, the J end by 1 base, with 7 bases between. CDR3 DNA sequence: TGTGCCAGCAGCGTCTCAGGGTCTGGGGCCAACGTCCTGACTTTC. Translation: CASSVSGSGANVLTF.

The chain uses TRBV2 and TRBJ1-1, with 10 bases aligning to TRBD1. V lost 2 bases to trimming and J lost 4 bases; unmatched junction nucleotides: 7. Germline CDR1 reads SNHLY; CDR2 reads FYNNEI. The CDR3 extends over 16 amino acids. Written as DNA, the CDR3 is TGTGCCAGCAGTGAATCTTGGGACAGGGGAGTCACTGAAGCTTTCTTT. Its protein is CASSESWDRGVTEAFF.